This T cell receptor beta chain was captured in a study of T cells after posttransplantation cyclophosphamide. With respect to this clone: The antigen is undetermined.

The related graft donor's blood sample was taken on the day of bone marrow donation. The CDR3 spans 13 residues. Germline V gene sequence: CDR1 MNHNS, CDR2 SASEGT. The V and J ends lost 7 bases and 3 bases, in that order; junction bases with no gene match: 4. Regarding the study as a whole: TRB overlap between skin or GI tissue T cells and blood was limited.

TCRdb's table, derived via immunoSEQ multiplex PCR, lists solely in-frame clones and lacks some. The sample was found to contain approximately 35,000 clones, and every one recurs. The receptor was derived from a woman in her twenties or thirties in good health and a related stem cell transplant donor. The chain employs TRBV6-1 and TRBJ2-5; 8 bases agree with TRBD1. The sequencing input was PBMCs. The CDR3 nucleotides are TGTGCCAGCACTCCGGGACAGGAAGAGACCCAGTACTTC. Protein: CASTPGQEETQYF.